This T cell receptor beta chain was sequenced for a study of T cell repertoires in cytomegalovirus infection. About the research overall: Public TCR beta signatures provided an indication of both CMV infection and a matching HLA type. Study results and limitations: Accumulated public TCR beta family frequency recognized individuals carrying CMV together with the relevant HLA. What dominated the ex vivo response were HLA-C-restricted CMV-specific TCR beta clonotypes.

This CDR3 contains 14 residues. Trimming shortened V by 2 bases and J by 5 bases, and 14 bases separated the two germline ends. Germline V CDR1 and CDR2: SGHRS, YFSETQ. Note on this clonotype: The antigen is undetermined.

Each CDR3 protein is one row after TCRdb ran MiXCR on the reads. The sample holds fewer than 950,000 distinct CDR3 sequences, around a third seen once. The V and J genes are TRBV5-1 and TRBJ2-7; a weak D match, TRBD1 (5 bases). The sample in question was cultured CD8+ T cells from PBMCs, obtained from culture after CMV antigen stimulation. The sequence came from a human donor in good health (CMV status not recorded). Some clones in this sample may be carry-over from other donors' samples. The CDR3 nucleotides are TGCGCCAGCAGCTTAAAGGGGTATTTGGACGAGCAGTACGTC. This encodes CASSLKGYLDEQYV.